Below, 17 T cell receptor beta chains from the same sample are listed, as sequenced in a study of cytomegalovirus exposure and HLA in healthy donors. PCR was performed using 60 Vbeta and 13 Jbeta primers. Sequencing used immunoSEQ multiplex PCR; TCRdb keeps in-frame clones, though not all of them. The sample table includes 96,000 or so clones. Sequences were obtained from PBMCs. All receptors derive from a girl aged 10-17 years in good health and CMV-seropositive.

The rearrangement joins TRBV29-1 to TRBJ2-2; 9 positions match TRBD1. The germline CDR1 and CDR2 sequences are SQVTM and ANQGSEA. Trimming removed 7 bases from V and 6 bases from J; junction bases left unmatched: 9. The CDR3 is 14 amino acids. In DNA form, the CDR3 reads TGCAGCGCCTCCGGGACAGGGAAGGCCGGGGAGCTGTTTTTT. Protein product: CSASGTGKAGELFF.

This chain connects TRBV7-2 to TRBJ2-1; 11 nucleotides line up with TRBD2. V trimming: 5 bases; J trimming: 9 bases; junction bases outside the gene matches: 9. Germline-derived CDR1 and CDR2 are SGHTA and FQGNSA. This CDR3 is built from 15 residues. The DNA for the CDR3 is TGTGCCAGCAGCATTTTTAGCGGGGGGGCCGCTGAGCAGTTCTTC. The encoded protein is CASSIFSGGAAEQFF. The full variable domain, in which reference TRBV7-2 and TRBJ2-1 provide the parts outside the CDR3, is GAGVSQSPSNKVTEKGKDVELRCDPISGHTALYWYRQSLGQGLEFLIYFQGNSAPDKSGLPSDRFSAERTGGSVSTLTIQRTQQEDSAVYLCASSIFSGGAAEQFFGPGTRLTVL.

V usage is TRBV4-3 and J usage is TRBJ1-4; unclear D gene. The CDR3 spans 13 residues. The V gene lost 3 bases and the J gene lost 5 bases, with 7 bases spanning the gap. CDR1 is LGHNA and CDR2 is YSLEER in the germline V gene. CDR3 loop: CASSHDKNEKLFF. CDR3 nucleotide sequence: TGCGCCAGCAGCCACGACAAGAATGAAAAACTGTTTTTT.

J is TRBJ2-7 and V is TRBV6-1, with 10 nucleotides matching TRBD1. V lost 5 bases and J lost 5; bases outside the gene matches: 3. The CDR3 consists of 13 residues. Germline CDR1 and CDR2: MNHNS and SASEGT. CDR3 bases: TGTGCCAGCAGTAGACAGGGGGCCGACGAGCAGTACTTC. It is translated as CASSRQGADEQYF.

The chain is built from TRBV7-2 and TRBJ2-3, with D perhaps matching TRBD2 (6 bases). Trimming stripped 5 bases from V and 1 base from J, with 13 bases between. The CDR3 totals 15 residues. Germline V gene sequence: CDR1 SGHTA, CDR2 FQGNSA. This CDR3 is CASSIGTYRTDTQYF. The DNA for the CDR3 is TGTGCCAGCAGCATCGGGACTTATCGCACAGATACGCAGTATTTT.

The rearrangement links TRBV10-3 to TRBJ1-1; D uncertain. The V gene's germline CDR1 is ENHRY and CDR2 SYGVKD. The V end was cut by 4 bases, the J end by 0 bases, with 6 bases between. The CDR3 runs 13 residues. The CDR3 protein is CAISGGLNTEAFF. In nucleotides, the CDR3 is TGTGCCATCAGTGGCGGATTGAACACTGAAGCTTTCTTT.

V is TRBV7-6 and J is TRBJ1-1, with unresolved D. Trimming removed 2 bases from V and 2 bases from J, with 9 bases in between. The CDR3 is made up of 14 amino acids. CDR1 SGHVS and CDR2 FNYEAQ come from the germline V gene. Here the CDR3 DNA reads TGTGCCAGCAGCTTATGGCAGGTCAACACTGAAGCTTTCTTT. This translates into CASSLWQVNTEAFF.

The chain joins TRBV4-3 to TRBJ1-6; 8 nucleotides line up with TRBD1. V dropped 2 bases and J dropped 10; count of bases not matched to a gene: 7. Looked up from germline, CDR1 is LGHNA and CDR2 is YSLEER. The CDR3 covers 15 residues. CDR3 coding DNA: TGCGCCAGCAGCCAACTCGGACAGGGAGGGTCACCCCTCCACTTT. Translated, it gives CASSQLGQGGSPLHF.

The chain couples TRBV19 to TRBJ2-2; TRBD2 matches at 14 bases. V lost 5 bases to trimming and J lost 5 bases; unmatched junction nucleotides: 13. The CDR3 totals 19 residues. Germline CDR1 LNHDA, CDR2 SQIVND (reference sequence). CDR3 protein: CASSPQGLAGGLNTGELFF. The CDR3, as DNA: TGTGCCAGTAGTCCCCAAGGACTAGCGGGGGGCCTAAATACCGGGGAGCTGTTTTTT.

CDR3 region: CASSLALGTTASGANVLTF. The CDR3, as DNA: TGTGCCAGCAGCTTAGCTCTCGGGACTACGGCCTCTGGGGCCAACGTCCTGACTTTC. The genes are TRBV7-2 and TRBJ2-6; 7 bases fit TRBD2. The ends lost 0 bases at V and 0 bases at J; junction bases unmatched: 8. This CDR3 has 19 residues. CDR1 and CDR2 from the germline V gene are SGHTA and FQGNSA.

CDR3 nucleotides: TGTGCCAGTAGTATCACGGACTATAGCAATCAGCCCCAGCATTTT. As protein: CASSITDYSNQPQHF. The rearrangement joins TRBV19 to TRBJ1-5; D uncertain. The CDR3 runs to 15 residues. Trimming took off 3 bases at V and 0 bases at J, with 9 bases between the two ends. Germline V gene sequence: CDR1 LNHDA, CDR2 SQIVND (reference sequence).

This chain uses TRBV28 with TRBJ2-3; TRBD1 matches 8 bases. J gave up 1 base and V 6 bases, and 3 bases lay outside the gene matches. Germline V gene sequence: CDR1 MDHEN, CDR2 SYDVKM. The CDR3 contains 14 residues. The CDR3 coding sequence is TGTGCCAGCAGAACGGGACAGGGCACAGATACGCAGTATTTT. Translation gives CASRTGQGTDTQYF.

DNA of the CDR3: TGCGCCAGCAGCTCTACAGGGGAGTCCACCGGGGAGCTGTTTTTT. Translated: CASSSTGESTGELFF. This chain connects TRBV5-1 to TRBJ2-2; TRBD1 aligns across 7 bases. Trimming at V came to 3 bases and at J to 4 bases, leaving 6 bases not matched to a gene. The CDR3 runs to 15 residues. Germline assignment: CDR1 SGHRS and CDR2 YFSETQ.

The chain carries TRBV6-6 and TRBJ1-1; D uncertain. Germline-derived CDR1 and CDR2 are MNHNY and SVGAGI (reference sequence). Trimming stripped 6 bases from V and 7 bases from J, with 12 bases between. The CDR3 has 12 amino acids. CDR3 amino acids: CASSRDEHEAFF. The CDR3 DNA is TGTGCCAGCAGCCGGGATGAGCATGAAGCTTTCTTT.

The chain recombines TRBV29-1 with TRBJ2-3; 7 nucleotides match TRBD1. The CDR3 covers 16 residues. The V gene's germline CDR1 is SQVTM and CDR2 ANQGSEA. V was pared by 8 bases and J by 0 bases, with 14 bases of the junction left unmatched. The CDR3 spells CSSEGGTGGSTDTQYF. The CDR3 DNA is TGCAGCTCCGAAGGGGGCACTGGCGGGAGCACAGATACGCAGTATTTT.

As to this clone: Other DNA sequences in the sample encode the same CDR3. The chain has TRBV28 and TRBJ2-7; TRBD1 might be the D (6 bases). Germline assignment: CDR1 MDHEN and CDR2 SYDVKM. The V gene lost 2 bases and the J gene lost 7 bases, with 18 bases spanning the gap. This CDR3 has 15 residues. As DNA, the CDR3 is TGTGCCAGCAGTTTAGGTGGCAGGGGCCCTGAAGAGCAGTACGTC. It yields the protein CASSLGGRGPEEQYV.

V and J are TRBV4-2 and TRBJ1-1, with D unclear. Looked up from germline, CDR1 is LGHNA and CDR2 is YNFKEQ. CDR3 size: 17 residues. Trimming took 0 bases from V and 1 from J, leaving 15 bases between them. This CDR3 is CASSQETQLVRNTEAFF. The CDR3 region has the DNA TGTGCCAGCAGCCAAGAAACACAGCTCGTACGGAACACTGAAGCTTTCTTT.